This is a list of T cell receptor beta chains from one sample in a study of blood T cells in healthy people across ages. TCRdb processed the 5' RACE reads anew with MiXCR; each CDR3 protein has one entry. In the table there are some 860,000 distinct CDR3 sequences, roughly 56% of which are singletons. The specimen was blood. The receptor source for this set is a man aged 35 to 55 in good health. The CDR3 runs from the conserved cysteine through the conserved F or W. Fields, in order: D gene, clone size, J gene, V gene, CDR3 DNA, CDR3 protein. The D gene is left open where the match is weak. Clone sizes are given selectively: once, few, many, or a class where the clone is expanded.

D: -
size: -
J: TRBJ1-2
V: TRBV7-9
DNA: TGTGCCAGCAGCGCGGACATCTACCGCGGCTACACCTTC
CDR3: CASSADIYRGYTF

D: -
size: once
J: TRBJ2-6
V: TRBV9
DNA: TGTGCCAGCAGTGGCTCAGCCTCTGGGGCCAACGTCCTGACTTTC
CDR3: CASSGSASGANVLTF

D: -
size: -
J: TRBJ2-3
V: TRBV30
DNA: TGTGCCTGGAGTTTAGCGGGCACAGATACGCAGTATTTT
CDR3: CAWSLAGTDTQYF

D: -
size: -
J: TRBJ2-7
V: TRBV15
DNA: TGTGCCACCAGCAGAGGTCCGGGCGAGCAGTACTTC
CDR3: CATSRGPGEQYF

D: TRBD1
size: few
J: TRBJ2-5
V: TRBV7-9
DNA: TGTGCCAGCGTGGACAGGGGATCTCAGTTGGAGACCCAGTACTTC
CDR3: CASVDRGSQLETQYF

D: -
size: many
J: TRBJ2-1
V: TRBV11-3
DNA: TGTGCCAGCAGCCCCACAGGGATCTCCTACAATGAGCAGTTCTTC
CDR3: CASSPTGISYNEQFF

D: -
size: -
J: TRBJ2-7
V: TRBV6-5
DNA: TGTGCCAGCATCCCCCGCCCGGGAACCTACGAGCAGTACTTC
CDR3: CASIPRPGTYEQYF

D: -
size: few
J: TRBJ2-4
V: TRBV29-1
DNA: TGCAGCGTGGGGACGGCATCCCTCCGGATTCAGTACTTC
CDR3: CSVGTASLRIQYF

D: -
size: -
J: TRBJ2-3
V: TRBV4-2
DNA: TGTGCCAGCTGCCAAGAAGTAGGGGCAGATACGCAGTATTTT
CDR3: CASCQEVGADTQYF

D: -
size: -
J: TRBJ2-3
V: TRBV18
DNA: TGTGCCAGCTCACCCGTCCAAGCAGATACGCAGTATTTT
CDR3: CASSPVQADTQYF

D: -
size: -
J: TRBJ2-5
V: TRBV27
DNA: TGTGCCAGCAGTTTGGTAGGGAAGTACCAAGAGACCCAGTACTTC
CDR3: CASSLVGKYQETQYF

D: -
size: few
J: TRBJ2-5
V: TRBV29-1
DNA: TGCAGCGTTGGCCAGGGGTCCGGAGAGACCCAGTACTTC
CDR3: CSVGQGSGETQYF

D: -
size: -
J: TRBJ2-5
V: TRBV4-1
DNA: TGCGCCAGCAGCCGCCTGGACGGACTACAAGAGACCCAGTACTTC
CDR3: CASSRLDGLQETQYF

D: TRBD2
size: -
J: TRBJ2-3
V: TRBV7-2
DNA: TGTGCCAGCAGCTTAGCGAGCGGGAGGGGGACAGATACGCAGTATTTT
CDR3: CASSLASGRGTDTQYF

D: -
size: few
J: TRBJ2-7
V: TRBV6-4
DNA: TGTGCCAGCACTGACGGCTACGAGCAGTACTTC
CDR3: CASTDGYEQYF

D: -
size: few
J: TRBJ2-3
V: TRBV13
DNA: TGTGCCAGCAGCCCTGGACTCATTGATACGCAGTATTTT
CDR3: CASSPGLIDTQYF

D: -
size: -
J: TRBJ2-6
V: TRBV7-3
DNA: TGTGCCAGCAGCTTAAGTGCAGGCAACTACGCTGGGGCCAACGTCCTGACTTTC
CDR3: CASSLSAGNYAGANVLTF

D: TRBD2
size: -
J: TRBJ2-5
V: TRBV6-4
DNA: TGTGCCAGCAGTATGGACGGGGGGGCGACCCAGTACTTC
CDR3: CASSMDGGATQYF

D: -
size: few
J: TRBJ2-5
V: TRBV24-1
DNA: TGTGCCACCAACTCCGGGGCCTATGAGACCCAGTACTTC
CDR3: CATNSGAYETQYF

D: -
size: -
J: TRBJ2-3
V: TRBV12-5
DNA: TGTGCTAGTGGTTTGGAAGCCAGCACAGATACGCAGTATTTT
CDR3: CASGLEASTDTQYF

D: TRBD2
size: few
J: TRBJ2-1
V: TRBV10-3
DNA: TGTGCCATCAGTGAGTCTTCGACTAGCGGGGGGGCCTCTGAGCAGTTCTTC
CDR3: CAISESSTSGGASEQFF

D: TRBD1
size: -
J: TRBJ1-2
V: TRBV7-6
DNA: TGTGCCAGCAGCTTGAGGCAGGAGGGGGCCATCGAAGGCTACACCTTC
CDR3: CASSLRQEGAIEGYTF

D: TRBD1
size: few
J: TRBJ1-6
V: TRBV12-3/TRBV12-4
DNA: TGTGCCAGCAGCCTCTTGAGCCAGGGGGTAACACCCCTCCACTTT
CDR3: CASSLLSQGVTPLHF

D: TRBD2
size: -
J: TRBJ2-5
V: TRBV7-9
DNA: TGTGCCAGCAGCTCCGGACTAGCGAGTCAAGAGACCCAGTACTTC
CDR3: CASSSGLASQETQYF

D: -
size: few
J: TRBJ2-6
V: TRBV12-5
DNA: TGTGCTAGTGGCCCAATGGGGATTGTCGACCTTGGTGCAATAATAGGGGCCAACGTCCTGACTTTC
CDR3: CASGPMGIVDLGAIIGANVLTF

D: TRBD2
size: -
J: TRBJ2-3
V: TRBV6-5
DNA: TGTGCCAGCAGTTACTCCTTTTATAACCGGGGGGGAGCAGATACGCAGTATTTT
CDR3: CASSYSFYNRGGADTQYF